This is a list of T cell receptor beta chains from one sample in a study of cytomegalovirus exposure and HLA in healthy donors. Sequencing was performed with immunoSEQ multiplex PCR; in TCRdb, only in-frame clones are kept and a portion is missing. Of 110,000 or so clones listed, around 85% are singletons. The specimen was PBMCs. These TCRs come from a man aged 30-40 years in good health and CMV-seropositive. The CDR3 runs from the conserved cysteine through the conserved F or W. D genes are given only for firm matches. For some rows the clone size is stated as once, few or many, or as a class when expanded; others skip it.

cdr3_length,d_call,j_call,clone_size,v_call,cdr3_nt,cdr3_aa
12,TRBD1,TRBJ1-2,NA,TRBV5-5,TGTGCCAGCAGCCTGACAGGGGCGGGCTACACCTTC,CASSLTGAGYTF
14,TRBD1,TRBJ1-1,NA,TRBV28,TGTGCCAGCAGGTCGGGGACAGGGGCCACTGAAGCTTTCTTT,CASRSGTGATEAFF
13,NA,TRBJ2-3,NA,TRBV27,TGTGCCAGCAGTTCTAGGCGGACAGATACGCAGTATTTT,CASSSRRTDTQYF
14,TRBD1,TRBJ2-7,NA,TRBV6-1,TGTGCCAGCAGCGCGGAGTACAGGGGACACGAGCAGTACTTC,CASSAEYRGHEQYF
15,NA,TRBJ1-2,NA,TRBV19,TGTGCCAGTAGTATAACCGGGGGTTCGGACTATGGCTACACCTTC,CASSITGGSDYGYTF
11,NA,TRBJ2-1,NA,TRBV28,TGTGCCAGCAGTTTATTAGTGGAGCAGTTCTTC,CASSLLVEQFF
16,NA,TRBJ2-7,NA,TRBV11-3,TGTGCCAGCAGCTTAGGGTTTGCAGGGCGTCGAGACGAGCAGTACTTC,CASSLGFAGRRDEQYF
14,NA,TRBJ1-4,NA,TRBV5-1,TGCGCCAGCAGCTCTGGGGGGGGTTCTGAAAAACTGTTTTTT,CASSSGGGSEKLFF
16,TRBD2,TRBJ2-2,NA,TRBV6-1,TGTGCCAGCAGTGCCGAAGCGGGGGGGGTCGCCGGGGAGCTGTTTTTT,CASSAEAGGVAGELFF
14,NA,TRBJ2-5,NA,TRBV5-1,TGCGCCAGCAGCTTGGAGGGGCCCGAAGAGACCCAGTACTTC,CASSLEGPEETQYF
15,NA,TRBJ1-4,once,TRBV7-6,TGTGCCAGCAGCTTAGAGACAGCCTTTAATGAAAAACTGTTTTTT,CASSLETAFNEKLFF
13,TRBD1,TRBJ2-7,NA,TRBV27,TGTGCCAGCAGTACCCAGGGGGCGGTCGAGCAGTACTTC,CASSTQGAVEQYF
14,NA,TRBJ2-7,NA,TRBV10-2,TGCGCCAGCAGTGTCCGGCTGACAGCCTACGAGCAGTACTTC,CASSVRLTAYEQYF
15,NA,TRBJ2-3,few,TRBV5-1,TGCGCCAGCAGCCCCGAGGGACACGACGCAGATACGCAGTATTTT,CASSPEGHDADTQYF
13,NA,TRBJ1-2,NA,TRBV7-9,TGTGCCAGCAGCTCCCAGGGCGTCTATGGCTACACCTTC,CASSSQGVYGYTF
17,TRBD1,TRBJ2-5,NA,TRBV25-1,TGTGCCAGCAGTCCGACGCGGACAGGGGGAGTTCAAGAGACCCAGTACTTC,CASSPTRTGGVQETQYF
14,NA,TRBJ1-6,NA,TRBV6-4,TGTGCCAGCAGTTCAGGGAACCCCTATTCACCCCTCCACTTT,CASSSGNPYSPLHF
14,TRBD2,TRBJ2-7,once,TRBV6-6,TGTGCCAGCAGACGGAGCGGGGGGGCTTACGAGCAGTACTTC,CASRRSGGAYEQYF
16,TRBD1,TRBJ1-5,NA,TRBV19,TGTGCCAGTAGTACCCTTCAGGGGGCACGCGATCAGCCCCAGCATTTT,CASSTLQGARDQPQHF
14,NA,TRBJ2-2,NA,TRBV2,TGTGCCAGCATTCAGAGGCAAAACACCGGGGAGCTGTTTTTT,CASIQRQNTGELFF
17,NA,TRBJ2-5,NA,TRBV7-4,TGTGCCAGCAGCCATCATCAAGACGGGGACTTGCAAGAGACCCAGTACTTC,CASSHHQDGDLQETQYF
14,NA,TRBJ2-7,NA,TRBV10-3,TGTGCCATCAGTGAGACACTAGCTTCCTACGAGCAGTACTTC,CAISETLASYEQYF
13,NA,TRBJ1-2,NA,TRBV2,TGTGCCAGCAGTGAATCCTCTAACTATGGCTACACCTTC,CASSESSNYGYTF
17,NA,TRBJ2-5,NA,TRBV4-2,TGTGCCAGCAGCCAAACCCCGCAACAAGGGGTCGGAGAGACCCAGTACTTC,CASSQTPQQGVGETQYF
14,TRBD2,TRBJ2-5,NA,TRBV9,TGTGCCAGCAGCGCGGGGGGGGTGGACGAGACCCAGTACTTC,CASSAGGVDETQYF
14,NA,TRBJ2-7,NA,TRBV7-2,TGTGCCAGCAGCTTAGTAGCAGATACCTACGAGCAGTACTTC,CASSLVADTYEQYF
14,TRBD1,TRBJ2-7,NA,TRBV6-6,TGTGCCAGCAGCCGACCGGGACAGGTCCACGAGCAGTACTTC,CASSRPGQVHEQYF
16,NA,TRBJ1-2,NA,TRBV4-3,TGCGCCAGCAGCCAAGACGTTAACGGAGCTAACTATGGCTACACCTTC,CASSQDVNGANYGYTF
15,TRBD1,TRBJ2-7,NA,TRBV13,TGTGCCAGCAGCTTAGAGGGACAGGGATCCCACGAGCAGTACTTC,CASSLEGQGSHEQYF
14,TRBD2,TRBJ2-1,NA,TRBV7-9,TGTGCCAGCAGCTCAAGCGGGGCCTACAATGAGCAGTTCTTC,CASSSSGAYNEQFF
15,TRBD1,TRBJ1-1,NA,TRBV6-5,TGTGCCAGCAAGCAGACAGGGCTCATAGACACTGAAGCTTTCTTT,CASKQTGLIDTEAFF
15,TRBD2,TRBJ2-5,NA,TRBV19,TGTGCCAGTTCGGTGGGACTAGCGGGGGGCGAGACCCAGTACTTC,CASSVGLAGGETQYF
15,TRBD1,TRBJ2-3,NA,TRBV5-1,TGCGCCAGCAGCCCCGGACAGGGATGGTCGGATACGCAGTATTTT,CASSPGQGWSDTQYF
14,TRBD2,TRBJ2-7,NA,TRBV5-1,TGCGCCAGCAGCATTTGGACTAGCGGCGACGAGCAGTACTTC,CASSIWTSGDEQYF
12,TRBD1,TRBJ1-2,NA,TRBV5-1,TGCGCCACCGGGACAGGGGACTATGGCTACACCTTC,CATGTGDYGYTF
16,TRBD1,TRBJ2-7,NA,TRBV5-1,TGCGCCAGCAGCTTGGGGCCTGACAGGGGAGCCTACGAGCAGTACTTC,CASSLGPDRGAYEQYF
16,TRBD2,TRBJ2-5,NA,TRBV6-1,TGTGCCAGCAGTGAAAGGCGGCGGGGGGCCCAAGAGACCCAGTACTTC,CASSERRRGAQETQYF
16,TRBD1,TRBJ2-4,few,TRBV5-1,TGCGCCAGCAGCTGGGGACAGGGGCTAGCCAAAAACATTCAGTACTTC,CASSWGQGLAKNIQYF
13,NA,TRBJ2-1,NA,TRBV11-2,TGTGCCAGCAGCTCAACTCATTCCGGGGAGCAGTTCTTC,CASSSTHSGEQFF
15,TRBD1,TRBJ2-7,few,TRBV11-3,TGTGCCAGCAGCTCACCTTGGACAGGGGACCACGAGCAGTACTTC,CASSSPWTGDHEQYF
15,NA,TRBJ2-5,NA,TRBV4-1,TGCGCCAGCAGCCAAGAAGGCAACAGGGCAGAGACCCAGTACTTC,CASSQEGNRAETQYF
15,TRBD1,TRBJ1-2,NA,TRBV4-1,TGCGCCAGCAGCCGAGGAAGACAGGGCTTGGATGGCTACACCTTC,CASSRGRQGLDGYTF
12,TRBD1,TRBJ2-1,NA,TRBV30,TGTGCCTCACTGACAGGGGGCGATGAGCAGTTCTTC,CASLTGGDEQFF
15,TRBD1,TRBJ1-5,NA,TRBV6-6,TGTGCCAGCAGTTACTGGCAGGGGGACAATCAGCCCCAGCATTTT,CASSYWQGDNQPQHF
15,TRBD1,TRBJ2-1,NA,TRBV4-1,TGCGCCAGCAGCCAGCAAGAGGGGGCGGTAAATGAGCAGTTCTTC,CASSQQEGAVNEQFF
14,TRBD1,TRBJ2-7,few,TRBV6-5,TGTGCCAGCAGTAGACAGGGGGGGGCCTACGAGCAGTACTTC,CASSRQGGAYEQYF
14,NA,TRBJ2-2,NA,TRBV9,TGTGCCAGCAGCGCCCAGCTTAGCGCCGGGGAGCTGTTTTTT,CASSAQLSAGELFF
15,NA,TRBJ2-1,NA,TRBV6-5,TGTGCCAGCAGTTCTCCGGGATCAGGCTACAATGAGCAGTTCTTC,CASSSPGSGYNEQFF
15,NA,TRBJ1-6,NA,TRBV28,TGTGCCTCACACGGGGGGGCAGGGTATAATTCACCCCTCCACTTT,CASHGGAGYNSPLHF
13,NA,TRBJ2-3,once,TRBV11-2,TGTGCCAGCAGCTTAGATGATGCGCGTACGCAGTATTTT,CASSLDDARTQYF
14,TRBD1,TRBJ1-1,NA,TRBV6-5,TGTGCCAGTAACAGGGGGCGAATGGGGACTGAAGCTTTCTTT,CASNRGRMGTEAFF